This entry features one T cell receptor beta chain sequence. Its specificity is unknown. The protocol was immunoSEQ multiplex PCR, while the TCRdb copy is restricted to in-frame clones and leaves out a portion. Of about 5,400 clones listed, roughly 83% are singletons. The sample belongs to a study of hypomethylating agent response in myelodysplastic syndrome. The V gene's germline CDR1 is MNHEY and CDR2 SVGAGI. The V and J ends lost 4 bases and 9 bases respectively, with 16 bases between them. The CDR3 covers 14 residues. Findings of the study overall: No significant post-treatment change in richness, rarefaction diversity or clonality, across all patients or response groups. Novel MDS antigen recognition by shared GLIPH2 clusters is possible but unvalidated.

The TCR sequence derives from a human donor with myelodysplastic syndrome. The material sequenced was bone marrow, taken before or after starting hypomethylating agent treatment for myelodysplastic syndrome (not recorded which). The chain couples TRBV6-5 to TRBJ2-4, with D unresolved. Written as DNA, the CDR3 is TGTGCCAGCAGTTTTTCGGACGGTACTGGCATTCAGTACTTC. It specifies CASSFSDGTGIQYF.